A single T cell receptor (beta chain) is shown here with its context. These data are taken from a study of blood T cell repertoires in COVID-19. The protocol was immunoSEQ multiplex PCR, while the TCRdb copy is restricted to in-frame clones and leaves out a portion. The sample includes 100,000 to 150,000 clones, about 74% seen only once; the top ten take about 6.3%. CDR1 and CDR2 from the germline V gene are KGHSH and LQKENI. This CDR3 comprises 17 residues. V lost 3 bases and J lost 0, with 12 bases in between. This chain uses TRBV18 with TRBJ2-6; D is unresolved. The sample was peripheral blood. The receptor was derived from a man older than 75 with COVID-19, enrolled during active disease. Here the CDR3 reads CASSPAPPNSGANVLTF. The CDR3 DNA follows: TGTGCCAGCTCACCGGCCCCCCCCAACTCTGGGGCCAACGTCCTGACTTTC.